A single TCR beta chain is shown here with its context. Its specific antigen is unknown. It has no much larger one-base neighbor in the sample; base qualities were not kept. The immunoSEQ Assay, a bias-controlled multiplex PCR, was used to amplify TCRbeta CDR3 regions from genomic DNA. In the source study's methods: The number of nucleated cells in each sample was estimated from the amplification of reference gene primers within the assay. To quantify the absolute abundance of each unique TCRbeta CDR3 rearrangement, sequence reads were collapsed and filtered. Productive Simpson clonality was computed per sample as the square root of Simpson's diversity index over productive rearrangements. TCRdb provides this immuneACCESS table in a form limited to in-frame rearrangements. Some clones are lacking; in checked studies, under half of them reflect an unresolved V gene, and why the rest are absent is not known. V and J calls and clone size come straight from that table; D and trimming were deduced from the DNA. For this sample there are about 250,000 clones; 65% to 85% appear just once. The top ten constitute 5.7% of the sample.

The data were obtained in a study of blood T cell repertoires in COVID-19 (TCRdb year 2020). Broadly, across the study: Samples from collaborators originated in the United States, Italy and Spain and spanned both the acute and convalescent phases of COVID-19. The material from the prospective study consisted of cDNA or gDNA derived from T cells, B-cell-depleted T cells, or PBMCs. The dataset comprised deeply sampled blood TCRbeta repertoires from subjects exposed to, actively infected with, or recovered from COVID-19. The samples were drawn from the first 160 participants of the ongoing ImmuneRACE study and from roughly 1,300 subjects provided by 6 global collaborators. Sample metadata almost always included a de-identified subject ID, COVID-19 status, age in years and sex. The repertoires were made available in a free public database intended to serve as a resource for research on the immune response to SARS-CoV-2. Where HLA class I and class II types were available, the types were taken from metadata supplied by the sample provider, not from assay-based typing.

Whole blood was collected in K2EDTA tubes by collaborating institutions according to the institutions' own protocols. Collaborator samples were shipped for TCRbeta analysis as frozen whole blood, isolated PBMCs, or DNA extracted from either sample type. The investigation overall reported the following: The quantity of clinical and demographic metadata differed by source and by participant and was supplied without curation.

Relative to germline, V is missing 3 bases and J is missing 0 bases, with 12 bases of the junction outside any gene match. The CDR3, cysteine through phenylalanine, is 17 amino acids long. Just the 51-base CDR3 DNA is kept, in frame starting at base 1. CDR1 and CDR2, looked up from the germline V gene (reference sequence), are DFQATT and SNEGSKA. Sequenced material: peripheral blood. The origin of this receptor is an elderly man with acute or convalescent COVID-19. The sequence joins TRBV20-1 to TRBJ2-5; the central 8 bases match TRBD1. The CDR3 reads as follows: CSASGPGQGSYQETQYF. The nucleotides read TGCAGTGCTAGTGGCCCCGGACAGGGAAGCTACCAAGAGACCCAGTACTTC.